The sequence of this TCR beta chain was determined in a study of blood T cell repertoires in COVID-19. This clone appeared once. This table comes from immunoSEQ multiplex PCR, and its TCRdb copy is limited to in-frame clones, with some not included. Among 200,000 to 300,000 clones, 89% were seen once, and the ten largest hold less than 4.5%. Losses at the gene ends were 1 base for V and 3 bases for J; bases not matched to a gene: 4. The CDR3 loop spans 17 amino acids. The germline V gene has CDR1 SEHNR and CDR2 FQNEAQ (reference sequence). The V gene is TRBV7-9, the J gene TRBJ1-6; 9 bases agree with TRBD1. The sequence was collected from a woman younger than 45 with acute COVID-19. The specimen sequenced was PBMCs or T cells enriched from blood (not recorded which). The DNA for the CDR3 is TGTGCCAGCAGCTTAGGGGACAGGGCCTTCTATAATTCACCCCTCCACTTT. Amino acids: CASSLGDRAFYNSPLHF.